Shown below are 22 T cell receptor beta chains from a single sample sequenced in a study of beta chain features in type 1 diabetes. Expressed TCRB transcripts were sequenced because the entire RNA isolate underwent reverse transcription. Measured with immunoSEQ multiplex PCR; TCRdb has only the in-frame clones, and not every one. This table has 20,000 to 30,000 clones, about two thirds appearing once. For these receptors, no antigen is known. Regarding the study as a whole: People with Type 1 diabetes carried modestly yet significantly shorter TCRB CDR3s in all four CD4+ subsets.

The specimen sequenced was Tregs from blood. The source is a man in his late teens or twenties with type 1 diabetes.

The rearrangement links TRBV9 to TRBJ2-3; no firm D call. Trimming left V 0 bases short and J 1 base short, with 6 bases between. Germline V gene lookup returns CDR1 SGDLS and CDR2 YYNGEE. The CDR3 totals 14 residues. The CDR3 sequence: CASSVVPRTDTQYF. CDR3 sequence (DNA): TGTGCCAGCAGCGTAGTCCCTCGCACAGATACGCAGTATTTT.

The sample holds a few counts of this clone. This chain uses TRBV7-2 with TRBJ1-4; D gene uncertain. V lost 0 bases and J 0 bases, leaving 8 bases between the germline ends. This CDR3 is 16 amino acids long. Germline V gene lookup returns CDR1 SGHTA and CDR2 FQGNSA. The CDR3 DNA reads TGTGCCAGCAGCTTAGCGCTTGGAGCAACTAATGAAAAACTGTTTTTT. It specifies CASSLALGATNEKLFF.

This clone has more than one count but fewer than ten. The chain carries TRBV19 and TRBJ1-5; 9 bases align to TRBD1. Per germline, CDR1 LNHDA and CDR2 SQIVND (reference sequence). The CDR3 sequence is 15 residues long. V shed 7 bases and J 2 bases; nucleotides not matched to a gene: 6. The CDR3 loop reads CASTPRTGGNQPQHF. The CDR3 DNA reads TGTGCCAGTACTCCTAGGACAGGGGGCAATCAGCCCCAGCATTTT.

This chain uses TRBV2 with TRBJ1-5, with D possibly TRBD1 on 6 matching bases. V was shortened by 4 bases and J by 5 bases, with 12 bases between the two germline ends. The germline V gene has CDR1 SNHLY and CDR2 FYNNEI. The CDR3 extends over 14 amino acids. The CDR3 DNA sequence: TGTGCCAGCAGTGTGGGGAGGGGGGATCAGCCCCAGCATTTT. This codes for CASSVGRGDQPQHF.

The CDR3 DNA reads as TGTGCCAGCAGTTACCGGGATGCAACTAATGAAAAACTGTTTTTT. Its protein product is CASSYRDATNEKLFF. The gene calls are TRBV2 and TRBJ1-4; no firm D call. The V gene lost 5 bases and the J gene lost 0 bases, with 10 bases spanning the gap. CDR3 length: 15 amino acids. The germline gives CDR1 SNHLY, CDR2 FYNNEI.

As concerns this clone: Other DNA sequences of this sample code for an identical CDR3. The chain recombines TRBV29-1 with TRBJ1-4; perhaps TRBD1 as D (5 bases). V lost 2 bases, J lost 7 bases, and 14 bases lay in between. This CDR3 spans 14 amino acids. CDR1 and CDR2 from the germline V gene are SQVTM and ANQGSEA. CDR3 DNA: TGCAGCGTTGAAACGAAAAGGGGAGGTGAAAAACTGTTTTTT. As protein: CSVETKRGGEKLFF.

J is TRBJ1-2 and V is TRBV30; TRBD1 is a possible D gene (5 bases). CDR1 is GTSNPN and CDR2 is SVGIG in the germline V gene (reference sequence). CDR3 length equals 14 residues. Trimming took off 0 bases at V and 5 bases at J, with 13 bases between the two ends. The chain's CDR3 is CAWSVQVRRYGYTF. The CDR3 DNA sequence: TGTGCCTGGAGTGTACAGGTCAGGAGATATGGCTACACCTTC.

The chain has TRBV5-1 and TRBJ2-3, with TRBD2 matching over 13 bases. The junction had 5 bases not matched to a gene; V was cut back by 4 bases and J by 0 bases. Germline V CDR1 and CDR2: SGHRS, YFSETQ. CDR3 length: 17 amino acids. The CDR3 sequence is CASSLGLAGTSTDTQYF. CDR3 nucleotides: TGCGCCAGCAGCCTGGGACTAGCGGGAACGAGCACAGATACGCAGTATTTT.

The rearrangement links TRBV7-2 to TRBJ1-2, with D maybe TRBD1 (5 bases). Germline CDR1 SGHTA, CDR2 FQGNSA. V lost 1 base and J lost 6, with 21 bases in between. The CDR3 has 17 residues. CDR3 DNA sequence: TGTGCCAGCAGCTTAGGGTTTCGCGGGGCGCTGGTGGATGGCTACACCTTC. Its protein product is CASSLGFRGALVDGYTF. Drawing the rest from reference TRBV7-2 and TRBJ1-2, the complete variable domain is GAGVSQSPSNKVTEKGKDVELRCDPISGHTALYWYRQSLGQGLEFLIYFQGNSAPDKSGLPSDRFSAERTGGSVSTLTIQRTQQEDSAVYLCASSLGFRGALVDGYTFGSGTRLTVV.

The chain has TRBV18 and TRBJ2-3; D is perhaps TRBD2 (6 bases). The CDR3 loop spans 14 amino acids. Germline V CDR1 and CDR2: KGHSH, LQKENI. Trimming stripped 6 bases from V and 1 base from J, with 11 bases between. Here the CDR3 DNA reads TGTGCCAGCTCCCCCGGGGGAGGCACAGATACGCAGTATTTT. Translating it yields CASSPGGGTDTQYF.

This chain joins TRBV2 and TRBJ1-2; tentatively, D is TRBD1 (6 bases). Trimming removed 3 bases at V and 4 bases at J, with 18 bases between. The CDR3 has 16 amino acids. CDR1 is SNHLY, CDR2 FYNNEI, per germline. CDR3 region: CASSDRRTTGTYGYTF. In DNA form, the CDR3 reads TGTGCCAGCAGTGATCGGAGGACAACAGGGACCTATGGCTACACCTTC.

CDR3 nucleotides: TGTGCCAGCTCACCAAGACAGGAAGTCTCTGGGGCCAACGTCCTGACTTTC. Translated: CASSPRQEVSGANVLTF. The chain has TRBV18 and TRBJ2-6; D is possibly TRBD1 (6 bases). Germline loops: CDR1 KGHSH, CDR2 LQKENI. The V and J ends lost 2 bases and 0 bases respectively, with 11 bases between them. The CDR3 totals 17 residues.

The V gene is TRBV7-9, the J gene TRBJ2-5; the D is unclear. Germline CDR1 reads SEHNR; CDR2 reads FQNEAQ (reference sequence). CDR3 length equals 11 residues. Trimming took 7 bases from V and 5 from J, leaving 8 bases between them. This chain's CDR3 is CASTTGETQYF. The CDR3 bases are TGTGCCAGCACAACCGGGGAGACCCAGTACTTC.

The chain links TRBV9 to TRBJ1-2; no clear D gene. V was trimmed by 0 bases and J by 8 bases, leaving 14 bases between them. Germline values: CDR1 SGDLS, CDR2 YYNGEE. The CDR3 contains 14 residues. DNA of the CDR3: TGTGCCAGCAGCGTAGCTACGGGAGGTTACGGCTACACCTTC. Its protein product is CASSVATGGYGYTF.

The chain is built from TRBV6-5 and TRBJ2-5; 11 nucleotides line up with TRBD2. This CDR3 spans 15 amino acids. Germline trimming cut 2 bases from V and 5 bases from J; bases unmatched to any gene: 4. Looked up from germline, CDR1 is MNHEY and CDR2 is SVGAGI. CDR3 bases: TGTGCCAGCAGTTACGGTAGCGGGAGGGGGGAGACCCAGTACTTC. Translation gives CASSYGSGRGETQYF.

The chain employs TRBV7-1 and TRBJ2-3; 8 bases align to TRBD2. TRBV7-1 falls under the ORF class, with uncertain function. This CDR3 has 16 residues. V was pared by 6 bases and J by 2 bases, with 10 bases of the junction left unmatched. The CDR3 region has the DNA TGTGCCAGCAGACAAACTAGCGGAGGTTTCACAGATACGCAGTATTTT. Encoded protein: CASRQTSGGFTDTQYF.

The table lists this clone with a few counts. V is TRBV7-9 and J is TRBJ1-2; D is possibly TRBD1 (6 bases). V lost 4 bases and J 3 bases, leaving 9 bases between the germline ends. Germline assignment: CDR1 SEHNR and CDR2 FQNEAQ (reference sequence). This CDR3 comprises 13 residues. The CDR3 loop reads CASSSGQYYGYTF. DNA of the CDR3: TGTGCCAGCAGCTCCGGACAGTACTATGGCTACACCTTC.

The chain links TRBV18 to TRBJ2-1; TRBD1 might be the D (5 bases). From germline, CDR1 is KGHSH and CDR2 LQKENI. The V and J ends lost 2 bases and 0 bases respectively, with 8 bases between them. The CDR3 is 15 amino acids. CDR3 sequence reads: CASSPYDSSYNEQFF. The CDR3 DNA reads TGTGCCAGCTCACCATACGACAGCTCCTACAATGAGCAGTTCTTC.

The chain joins TRBV9 to TRBJ2-3; TRBD1 is a possible D gene (6 bases). Per the germline V gene, CDR1 is SGDLS and CDR2 is YYNGEE. This CDR3 region has 14 residues. V was pared by 1 base and J by 2 bases, with 8 bases between. CDR3 DNA sequence: TGTGCCAGCAGCGTACAGGGGTTCACAGATACGCAGTATTTT. Its protein is CASSVQGFTDTQYF.

The rearrangement joins TRBV28 to TRBJ2-5; D is possibly TRBD1 (6 bases). Germline V gene sequence: CDR1 MDHEN, CDR2 SYDVKM. This CDR3 spans 14 amino acids. V was cut by 3 bases and J by 4 bases, with 12 bases left in between. The CDR3 sequence: CASSFVGRGETQYF. As DNA, the CDR3 is TGTGCCAGCAGTTTCGTTGGCAGGGGAGAGACCCAGTACTTC.

The chain is built from TRBV6-5 and TRBJ2-1; TRBD2 aligns across 9 bases. CDR1 is MNHEY and CDR2 is SVGAGI in the germline V gene. The CDR3 consists of 16 residues. The V and J ends lost 2 bases and 9 bases, in that order; junction bases with no gene match: 11. CDR3 DNA: TGTGCCAGCAGTTACGACCTTGGCGGGGGGGCCATTGAGCAGTTCTTC. Protein product: CASSYDLGGGAIEQFF.

J is TRBJ2-2 and V is TRBV27; 10 bases fit TRBD2. Trimming at V came to 5 bases and at J to 6 bases, leaving 6 bases not matched to a gene. This CDR3 has 15 amino acids. In germline, CDR1 is MNHEY, CDR2 SMNVEV (reference sequence). This CDR3 is CASSLLAGVAGELFF. The CDR3 DNA follows: TGTGCCAGCAGTCTCCTAGCGGGGGTCGCCGGGGAGCTGTTTTTT.